A single sample is the source of the 18 T cell receptor beta chains below, sequenced in a study of blood T cell repertoires in COVID-19. TCRdb keeps only in-frame clones here, not all; method: immunoSEQ multiplex PCR. The data hold roughly 130,000 clones, with roughly 90% observed a single time. The material sequenced was peripheral blood. These receptors came from a human donor with COVID-19, enrolled during active disease. The donor label of this sample is uncertain.

V is TRBV28 and J is TRBJ2-7, with TRBD2 matching over 10 bases. Germline CDR1 is MDHEN and CDR2 is SYDVKM. V was clipped by 2 bases and J by 4 bases; unmatched bases: 5. The CDR3 is 15 amino acids. The CDR3 sequence: CASSLGLAELYEQYF. Here the CDR3 DNA reads TGTGCCAGCAGTTTAGGACTAGCGGAGCTTTACGAGCAGTACTTC.

The chain is built from TRBV10-3 and TRBJ1-1, with 9 positions matching TRBD1. Germline V CDR1 and CDR2: ENHRY, SYGVKD. The V segment lost 6 bases and the J segment 3 bases; nucleotides outside the gene matches: 5. The CDR3 covers 14 residues. As DNA, the CDR3 is TGTGCCATCAGGCCAGGACAGGGGTACACTGAAGCTTTCTTT. Amino acid sequence: CAIRPGQGYTEAFF.

The CDR3 loop reads CASSYQGMNTEAFF. Here the CDR3 DNA reads TGTGCCAGCAGTTACCAGGGGATGAACACTGAAGCTTTCTTT. This rearrangement joins TRBV6-5 to TRBJ1-1; a possible D gene is TRBD1 (6 bases). The CDR3 extends over 14 amino acids. Trimming removed 2 bases at V and 0 bases at J, with 7 bases between. Germline values: CDR1 MNHEY, CDR2 SVGAGI.

This chain uses TRBV19 with TRBJ1-1; possible D gene TRBD1, 6 bases. CDR3 length: 17 residues. Trimming shortened V by 2 bases and J by 5 bases, and 21 bases separated the two germline ends. CDR1 is LNHDA and CDR2 is SQIVND in the germline V gene (reference sequence). This CDR3 reads CASSISQRGGRGTEAFF. In DNA form, the CDR3 reads TGTGCCAGTAGTATATCTCAGAGAGGGGGAAGGGGGACTGAAGCTTTCTTT. The full variable domain, its missing parts supplied by reference TRBV19 and TRBJ1-1, is DGGITQSPKYLFRKEGQNVTLSCEQNLNHDAMYWYRQDPGQGLRLIYYSQIVNDFQKGDIAEGYSVSREKKESFPLTVTSAQKNPTAFYLCASSISQRGGRGTEAFFGQGTRLTVV.

J is TRBJ1-1 and V is TRBV5-6; TRBD1 is a possible D gene (6 bases). V shed 2 bases and J shed 7 bases, with 15 bases lying between them. CDR1 and CDR2 (germline): SGHDT, YYEEEE. The CDR3 is 14 amino acids. CDR3 loop: CASSFLPGVGEAFF. CDR3 DNA sequence: TGTGCCAGCAGCTTCCTCCCAGGGGTTGGTGAAGCTTTCTTT.

V usage is TRBV4-1 and J usage is TRBJ1-5; 7 bases agree with TRBD1. The V segment lost 4 bases and the J segment 2 bases; nucleotides outside the gene matches: 14. The CDR3 covers 18 residues. Germline V lookup: CDR1 MGHRA, CDR2 YSYEKL. The CDR3 reads CASSPWVGGGNGNQPQHF. For the CDR3, the DNA is TGCGCCAGCAGCCCCTGGGTAGGGGGCGGTAATGGCAATCAGCCCCAGCATTTT.

The CDR3 spells CASSFGQGANEAFF. The DNA for the CDR3 is TGTGCCAGCAGCTTCGGACAAGGGGCGAATGAAGCTTTCTTT. The chain joins TRBV11-1 to TRBJ1-1; D is possibly TRBD1 (5 bases). The V end was cut by 3 bases, the J end by 7 bases, with 15 bases between. This CDR3 spans 14 amino acids. Germline V gene data show CDR1 as SGHAT and CDR2 as FQDESV (reference sequence).

J is TRBJ2-5 and V is TRBV7-9; the match to TRBD2 covers 9 bases. In germline, CDR1 is SEHNR, CDR2 FQNEAQ (reference sequence). V shed 2 bases, J shed 1 base, and the junction held 2 bases outside the gene matches. The CDR3 length is 15 residues. The chain's CDR3 is CASSLLAGIQETQYF. For the CDR3, the DNA is TGTGCCAGCAGCTTACTAGCGGGGATCCAAGAGACCCAGTACTTC.

The CDR3 DNA is TGTGCCAGCAGCCACACCCGACTTTTAAAGGACAGGGCAATATTAATGAACACTGAAGCTTTCTTT. This translates into CASSHTRLLKDRAILMNTEAFF. This sequence joins TRBV27 and TRBJ1-1; 8 bases are a match to TRBD1. Germline assignment: CDR1 MNHEY and CDR2 SMNVEV (reference sequence). J was trimmed by 0 bases and V by 6 bases; bases with no gene match: 27. The CDR3 is 22 amino acids.

This chain links TRBV19 with TRBJ1-2; D gene uncertain. Germline assignment: CDR1 LNHDA and CDR2 SQIVND (reference sequence). V lost 5 bases, J lost 4 bases, and 11 bases lay in between. The CDR3 has 13 amino acids. The CDR3 sequence: CASSLAGSYGYTF. As DNA, the CDR3 is TGTGCCAGTAGTCTTGCCGGTTCCTATGGCTACACCTTC. The variable domain in full, completed from reference TRBV19 and TRBJ1-2, reads DGGITQSPKYLFRKEGQNVTLSCEQNLNHDAMYWYRQDPGQGLRLIYYSQIVNDFQKGDIAEGYSVSREKKESFPLTVTSAQKNPTAFYLCASSLAGSYGYTFGSGTRLTVV.

This clone was observed once. The chain employs TRBV4-1 and TRBJ1-1; 8 bases map to TRBD1. CDR1 is MGHRA, CDR2 YSYEKL, per germline. The ends lost 5 bases at V and 7 bases at J; junction bases unmatched: 6. This CDR3 has 13 amino acids. The CDR3 spells CASSSQGVVEAFF. Written as DNA, the CDR3 is TGCGCCAGCAGCTCACAGGGGGTGGTTGAAGCTTTCTTT.

This clone appeared once. V and J are TRBV11-3 and TRBJ2-3; 12 nucleotides align to TRBD2. V lost 2 bases to trimming and J lost 0 bases; unmatched junction nucleotides: 3. The CDR3 runs 17 residues. Germline-derived CDR1 and CDR2 are SGHNT and YENEEA. The CDR3 nucleotides read TGTGCCAGCAGCTTACAACTAGCGGGGGGCAGCACAGATACGCAGTATTTT. It translates to CASSLQLAGGSTDTQYF.

V usage is TRBV9 and J usage is TRBJ2-2; D gene uncertain. The germline CDR1 and CDR2 sequences are SGDLS and YYNGEE. With 0 bases removed from V and 0 bases from J, the gap between germline ends came to 3 bases. The CDR3 is 14 amino acids. The CDR3 nucleotides are TGTGCCAGCAGCGTAGCTGCGAACACCGGGGAGCTGTTTTTT. This encodes CASSVAANTGELFF.

J is TRBJ1-2 and V is TRBV19, with 7 positions matching TRBD1. The CDR3 has 15 amino acids. Germline V gene lookup returns CDR1 LNHDA and CDR2 SQIVND (reference sequence). J gave up 7 bases and V 9 bases, and 17 bases lay outside the gene matches. The CDR3 coding sequence is TGTGCCAGCAACTCCCCTCGGGGCCCAGGGGGTGGCTACACCTTC. Translated, it gives CASNSPRGPGGGYTF.

The chain recombines TRBV11-2 with TRBJ1-4, with a tentative D call TRBD1 (6 bases). The CDR3 spans 15 residues. Germline assignment: CDR1 SGHAT and CDR2 FQNNGV. The V gene lost 7 bases and the J gene lost 8 bases, with 20 bases spanning the gap. The CDR3 DNA reads TGTGCCAGCACCCTGGCCCGGGGGGCGGTCGAAAAACTGTTTTTT. The encoded protein is CASTLARGAVEKLFF.

The V call is TRBV7-2, the J call TRBJ2-1, with D unclear. CDR1 and CDR2 (germline): SGHTA, FQGNSA. The CDR3 spans 14 residues. Trimming shortened V by 5 bases and J by 6 bases, and 14 bases separated the two germline ends. CDR3 bases: TGTGCCAGCAGCGCAGTTACCAGAGGCAATGAGCAGTTCTTC. Its translation is CASSAVTRGNEQFF.

The rearrangement uses TRBV18 and TRBJ1-3; 7 bases fit TRBD1. This CDR3 spans 16 amino acids. V shed 2 bases, J shed 7 bases, and the junction held 11 bases outside the gene matches. Per germline, CDR1 KGHSH and CDR2 LQKENI. CDR3 in amino acids: CASSPGGGAAWNTIYF. The CDR3 coding sequence is TGTGCCAGCTCACCAGGAGGGGGCGCTGCCTGGAACACCATATATTTT.

The rearrangement links TRBV4-2 to TRBJ1-4; no clear D. V was pared by 5 bases and J by 3 bases, with 13 bases between. This CDR3 is 15 amino acids long. Germline lookup yields CDR1 LGHNA and CDR2 YNFKEQ. Here the CDR3 DNA reads TGTGCCAGCAGCTATGGGAGCGACCCTAATGAAAAACTGTTTTTT. This gives the protein CASSYGSDPNEKLFF.